This passage covers 2 T cell receptor beta chains from one sample sequenced in a study of shared clonotypes between healthy human individuals. The repertoire was sequenced with immunoSEQ multiplex PCR; TCRdb's copy has only in-frame clones and lacks some. The table shows 780,000 or so clones, with 55% to 80% occurring only once. The sequenced sample was memory CD4+ T cells sorted from blood. Subset noted: CD45RA-negative fraction. All receptors come from a woman aged 25 to 39 in good health.

The table lists this clone with many counts. DNA of the CDR3: TGTGCCAGCAGCTCGGGACAGGGGGACGAGCAGTACTTC. Translating gives CASSSGQGDEQYF. This sequence joins TRBV25-1 and TRBJ2-7, with 11 bases identical to TRBD1. CDR1 and CDR2 from the germline V gene are MGHDK and SYGVNS. Trimming took 6 bases from V and 5 from J; bases not matched to a gene: 3. The CDR3 is 13 residues long.

This chain connects TRBV9 to TRBJ2-7; a possible D gene is TRBD2 (6 bases). Germline V lookup: CDR1 SGDLS, CDR2 YYNGEE. The V and J ends lost 1 base and 0 bases respectively, with 17 bases between them. The CDR3 is 17 residues long. The CDR3 nucleotides are TGTGCCAGCAGCGTAAGCCCCCGTCCGGACTACTCCTACGAGCAGTACTTC. Translation gives CASSVSPRPDYSYEQYF.